Presented here are 9 T cell receptor beta chains from one specimen sequenced in a study of vaccination and CD4 T cells after COVID-19. The sample's treatment: roughly ten-day PBMC culture with coronavirus spike peptide pools or control peptides (ViraFEST assay). The Oncomine TCR Beta short-read assay was applied to DNA of cultured CD4+ T cells. MiXCR was run by TCRdb on the PCR reads, yielding one entry per CDR3 protein. The data contain more than 3,000 distinct CDR3 sequences, roughly 15% of them singletons. What these receptors recognize is not known. The sequenced material came from CD4+ T cells from blood, cultured in vitro. The receptors originated from a human donor who had recovered from COVID-19.

The sample holds a few counts of this clonotype. This chain connects TRBV6-1 to TRBJ1-2, with D possibly matching TRBD1 (5 bases). The CDR3 totals 15 residues. CDR1 is MNHNS, CDR2 SASEGT, per germline. Trimming took 5 bases from V and 2 from J, leaving 15 bases between them. CDR3 loop: CASSQGTLGNYGYTF. CDR3 in DNA: TGTGCCAGCAGTCAGGGCACCTTGGGCAACTATGGCTACACCTTC.

The chain employs TRBV6-5 and TRBJ2-7; D possibly uses TRBD1 or TRBD2 (7 bases each). This CDR3 region has 14 residues. V lost 11 bases and J 1 base, leaving 18 bases between the germline ends. The germline CDR1 and CDR2 sequences are MNHEY and SVGAGI. CDR3 coding DNA: TGTGCCCACAGTTCGGGGGGACAGTCCTACGAGCAGTACTTC. Its translation: CAHSSGGQSYEQYF.

In its sample, this clonotype was seen a few times. The chain links TRBV23-1 to TRBJ2-4; 12 bases map to TRBD1. TRBV23-1 is placed among ORFs of uncertain function. Trimming took 2 bases from V and 5 from J; bases not matched to a gene: 7. This CDR3 has 17 amino acids. CDR3 in amino acids: CASSQGDRGPRQNIQYF. The DNA of the CDR3 is TGCGCCAGCAGTCAAGGGGACAGGGGGCCGAGGCAAAACATTCAGTACTTC.

The table lists this clonotype with a few counts. The chain uses TRBV30 and TRBJ1-2; D remains unclear. Germline-derived CDR1 and CDR2 are GTSNPN and SVGIG (reference sequence). The V end lost 3 bases, the J end lost 4 bases, and 6 bases lay between the germline ends. The CDR3 contains 11 residues. CDR3 sequence reads: CAWSEGYGYTF. In DNA, the CDR3 is TGTGCCTGGAGCGAAGGCTATGGCTACACCTTC.

This sequence joins TRBV5-1 and TRBJ2-3; D is uncertain. The germline V gene has CDR1 SGHRS and CDR2 YFSETQ. The V end was cut by 0 bases, the J end by 6 bases, with 14 bases between. This CDR3 comprises 15 residues. The CDR3: CASSLEGTAVDTQYF. CDR3 sequence (DNA): TGCGCCAGCAGCTTGGAAGGCACGGCGGTGGATACGCAGTATTTT.

Only a few counts were recorded for this clonotype. This chain joins TRBV19 and TRBJ2-3; D is tentatively TRBD1 or TRBD2 (6 bases each). Germline V gene sequence: CDR1 LNHDA, CDR2 SQIVND (reference sequence). The length of the CDR3 is 17 residues. The ends were cut back, 3 bases at V and 9 bases at J, with 25 bases in the middle. CDR3 residues: CASSMDKGGLSFATQYF. The CDR3 coding sequence is TGTGCCAGTAGTATGGACAAGGGGGGTCTCTCGTTCGCGACGCAGTATTTT.

This clonotype has a handful of counts. V is TRBV18 and J is TRBJ1-1, with D hard to call. This CDR3 has 14 amino acids. Germline-derived CDR1 and CDR2 are KGHSH and LQKENI. V shed 2 bases and J shed 4 bases, with 11 bases lying between them. The CDR3 DNA reads TGTGCCAGCTCACCAGTCAAACTTGGCACTGAAGCTTTCTTT. Residues: CASSPVKLGTEAFF.

The J gene is TRBJ1-4, the V gene TRBV29-1; D gene uncertain. CDR3 length: 12 residues. With 4 bases removed from V and 7 bases from J, the gap between germline ends came to 10 bases. Germline V gene sequence: CDR1 SQVTM, CDR2 ANQGSEA. The CDR3 region is CSVAREGEKLFF. The CDR3 DNA reads TGCAGCGTTGCAAGGGAAGGTGAAAAACTGTTTTTT. Based on the CDR3 plus reference TRBV29-1 and TRBJ1-4, the full variable domain is SAVISQKPSRDICQRGTSLTIQCQVDSQVTMMFWYRQQPGQSLTLIATANQGSEATYESGFVIDKFPISRPNLTFSTLTVSNMSPEDSSIYLCSVAREGEKLFFGSGTQLSVL.

This clonotype was observed a few times. The chain carries TRBV12-3 or TRBV12-4 and TRBJ2-1; 10 bases fit TRBD2. The CDR3 loop spans 13 amino acids. Unmatched junction bases numbered 5, after V lost 6 bases and J lost 9 bases. The CDR3 DNA is TGTGCCAGCAGCTCTAGCGGGGGCGGTGAGCAGTTCTTC. Translation: CASSSSGGGEQFF.